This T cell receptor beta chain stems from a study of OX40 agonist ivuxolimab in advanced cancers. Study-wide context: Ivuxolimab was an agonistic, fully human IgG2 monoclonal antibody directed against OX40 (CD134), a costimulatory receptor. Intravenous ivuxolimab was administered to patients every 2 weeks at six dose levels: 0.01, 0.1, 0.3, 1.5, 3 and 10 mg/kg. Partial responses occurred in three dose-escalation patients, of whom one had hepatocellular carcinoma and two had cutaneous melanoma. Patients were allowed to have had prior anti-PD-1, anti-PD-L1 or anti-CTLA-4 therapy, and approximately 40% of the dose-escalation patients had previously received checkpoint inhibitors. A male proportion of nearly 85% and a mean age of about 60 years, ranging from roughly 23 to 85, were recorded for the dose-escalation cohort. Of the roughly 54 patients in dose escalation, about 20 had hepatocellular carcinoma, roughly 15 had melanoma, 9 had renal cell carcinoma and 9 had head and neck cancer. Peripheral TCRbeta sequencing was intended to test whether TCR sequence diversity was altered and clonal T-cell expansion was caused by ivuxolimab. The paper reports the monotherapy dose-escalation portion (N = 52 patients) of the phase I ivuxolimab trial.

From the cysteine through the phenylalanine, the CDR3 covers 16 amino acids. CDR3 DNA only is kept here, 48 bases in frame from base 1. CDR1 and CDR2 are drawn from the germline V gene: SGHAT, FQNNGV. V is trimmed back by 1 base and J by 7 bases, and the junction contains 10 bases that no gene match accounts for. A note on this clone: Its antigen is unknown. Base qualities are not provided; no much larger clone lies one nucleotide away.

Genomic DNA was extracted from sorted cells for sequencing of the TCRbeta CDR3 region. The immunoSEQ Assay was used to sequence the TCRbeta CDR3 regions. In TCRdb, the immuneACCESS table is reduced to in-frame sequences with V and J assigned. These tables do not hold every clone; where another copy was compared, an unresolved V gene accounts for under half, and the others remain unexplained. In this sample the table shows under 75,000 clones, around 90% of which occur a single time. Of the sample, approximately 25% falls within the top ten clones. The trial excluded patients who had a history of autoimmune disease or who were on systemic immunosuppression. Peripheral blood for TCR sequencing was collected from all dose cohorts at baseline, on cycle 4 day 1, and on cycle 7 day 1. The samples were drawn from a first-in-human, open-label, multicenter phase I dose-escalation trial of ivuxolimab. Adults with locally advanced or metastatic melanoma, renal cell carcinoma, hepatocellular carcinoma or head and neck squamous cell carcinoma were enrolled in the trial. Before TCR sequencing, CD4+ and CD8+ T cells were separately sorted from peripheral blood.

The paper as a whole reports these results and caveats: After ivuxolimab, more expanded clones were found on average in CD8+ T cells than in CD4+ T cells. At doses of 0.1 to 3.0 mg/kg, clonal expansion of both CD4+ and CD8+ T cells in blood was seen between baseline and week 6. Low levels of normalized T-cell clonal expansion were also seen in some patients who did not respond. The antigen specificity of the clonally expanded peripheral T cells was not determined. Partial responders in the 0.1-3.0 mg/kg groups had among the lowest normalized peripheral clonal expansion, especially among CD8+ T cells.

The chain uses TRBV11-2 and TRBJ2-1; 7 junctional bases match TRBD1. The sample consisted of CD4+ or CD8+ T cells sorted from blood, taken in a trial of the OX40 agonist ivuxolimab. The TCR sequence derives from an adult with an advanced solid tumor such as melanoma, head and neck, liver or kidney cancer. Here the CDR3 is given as CASSLGDSTVANEQFF. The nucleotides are TGTGCCAGCAGCTTAGGGGACAGTACGGTGGCGAATGAGCAGTTCTTC.